The clone carrying this T cell receptor (beta chain) was seen a handful of times. No antigen is known for it. This CDR3 contains 17 residues. V was shortened by 0 bases and J by 5 bases, with 16 bases between the two germline ends. CDR1 and CDR2 (germline): LNHNV, YYDKDF (reference sequence). These data originate in a study of T-cell reconstitution after alpha-beta-depleted transplantation in children. Broader study findings: The authors attributed T-cell counts and diversity one year after transplant mostly to newly produced T cells.

Unique molecular identifiers were incorporated when the TCRbeta library was constructed. Each CDR3 protein is one row after TCRdb ran MiXCR on the PCR reads. The table includes about 200,000 distinct CDR3 sequences, approximately 6.3% detected once. The chain links TRBV15 to TRBJ1-4; D is uncertain. This clonotype was obtained from a boy aged 2 to 10 with acute lymphoblastic leukemia, due to receive a stem cell transplant. The input for sequencing was PBMCs, taken before TCRalphabeta/CD19-depleted stem cell transplant. CDR3 amino acids: CATSREEVTRRNEKLFF. The CDR3 DNA reads TGTGCCACCAGCAGAGAGGAGGTAACGCGAAGAAATGAAAAACTGTTTTTT.